This T cell receptor (beta chain) was recovered during a study of cytomegalovirus exposure and HLA in healthy donors (dated by TCRdb to 2016 to 2017). Looking at the study overall: An earlier analysis of 587 of the donors reported 250 to 350 Gb of sequence data and approximately 120 million unique TCR beta sequences obtained from 180 million or so T cells. Around 320 gigabases of sequencing data and tens of millions of unique TCR sequences were included in an early release covering roughly 600 HLA-typed donors. Of the roughly 400 genotyped donors, over 70% fell in the genetic ancestry cluster associated with self-reported Caucasian donors. The study aimed to test whether signatures of past pathogen exposure could be identified by cataloging public T cell receptors. The T cell repertoires of 670 or so subjects were profiled by immunosequencing and related to cytomegalovirus serostatus. Besides the first cohort of hundreds of subjects, a separate validation cohort made up of roughly 130 different subjects was used. To predict cytomegalovirus infection status, the study brought together high-throughput TCR immunosequencing, statistical association of individual TCRs with disease status, and machine learning. In a later analysis, previously published TCR beta repertoires from about 640 donors were re-analyzed and high-resolution HLA genotyping was added so that TCR occurrence patterns could be studied. The later analysis used no new phenotypic data to find candidate immune exposures, relying instead on TCR beta sequences and their occurrence across donors. An earlier analysis of approximately 500 of the donors applied high-throughput TCR beta sequencing to assess whether each TCR beta V gene segment acted as functional or pseudogenic. Donor age, sex, ethnicity and CMV serostatus were compiled alongside the repertoire data. A later genetic analysis used genome-wide SNP genotypes for about three fifths of the 666 donors, treating that subset as a discovery cohort. Every discovery cohort repertoire had been produced on one sequencing platform. Class I and class II HLA loci were covered by the typing at four-digit resolution. Typing coverage differed by locus: A, B, C, DRB1 and DQB1 were typed in roughly 620-630 donors, DQA1 in around 500, DPA1 in some 570, and DPB1 in 472. Several DR-DQ haplotypes were treated as single units for association and clustering because of strong linkage in the cohort. Among 398 genotyped donors of the cohort, an average of 235,054 unique TCR beta nucleotide sequences were sequenced per donor, roughly 20% of them non-productive.

Points the paper makes about the study in general: A few of the identified cytomegalovirus-associated TCR beta chains were confirmed in vitro to be specific for cytomegalovirus antigens. Several of the top co-occurrence clusters appeared to be linked to parvovirus B19, influenza, CMV and Epstein-Barr virus, according to a later analysis. According to a later analysis, most CMV-associated TCR beta chains appeared to be HLA-restricted, and the HLA associations seemed to be driven largely by CMV exposure. The study gave a list of about 170 TCR beta chains associated with cytomegalovirus. In both the original and validation cohorts, the classifier was reported to diagnose cytomegalovirus status with high specificity and sensitivity. Only TCR beta chains were sequenced in this cohort, and the absence of alpha or paired-chain data limited detectable features. HLA typing was unavailable for some donors at each locus, so association tests used only the typed subset. Roughly uniform sequencing depth across donors was assumed in presence/absence analyses, although this assumption may not hold. Specific HLA alleles were associated with some 15,000 TCR beta sequences at a false discovery rate of 0.05 in a later analysis. A cluster of highly shared sequence variants was judged likely to be a technical artifact of the sequencing pipeline. Most TCR sequences were seen in very few donors, while some public TCRs were found in many individuals. Because the 87-base-pair reads could not distinguish some IMGT-functional V segments, including TRBV6-2 and TRBV6-3, those segments were excluded. A further reported finding was that TCR beta sequences accurately predicted the HLA-A and HLA-B alleles for most subjects in the first cohort. Linkage disequilibrium might explain the correlated functional status among segregating V segments, but an unknown experimental factor could not be excluded. For the cohort, immune exposure information was limited to CMV serostatus. A later genetic analysis reported fewer N-insertions in productive TCRs among donors in an Asian-associated ancestry cluster than the roughly 690-donor mean. According to the authors, the approach could potentially be generalized to other disease states and immunological phenotypes. In an earlier analysis of approximately 590 of the donors, most TCR beta V segments were observed in productive rearrangements about 87% or about 30% of the time, broadly matching IMGT annotations. When HLA alleles, especially DR and DQ, strongly co-occurred, TCR associations were difficult to assign to individual alleles. Because counts were too low, around 18 rarely observed V segments, including chromosome 9 orphons, were left out of the earlier analysis of over 550 of the donors. In a later analysis, HLA-associated TCR beta chains were found to be more clonally expanded and to have lower generation probabilities than equally common non-associated chains. In a later analysis, the rate of TCR association differed among HLA loci, with DRB1 alleles having the most associated TCRs and HLA-C alleles having the fewest. V-gene and J-gene trimming of TCR beta chains was associated with a missense DCLRE1C variant in a later genetic analysis, and the association was replicated in an independent cohort.

The CDR3 measures 14 amino acids from cysteine to phenylalanine. The read is trimmed to its CDR3 DNA, 42 bases read in frame from base 1. Relative to germline, V is 6 bases shorter and J is 2 bases shorter, with 11 bases between their ends. For CDR1 and CDR2, the germline V gene lists MDHEN and SYDVKM. On this clone: Its target antigen remains unknown. Base qualities are not at hand, and no much larger clone is one base apart.

The cohort consisted of 600 to 750 healthy bone marrow donors. Cohort members were all nominally healthy when sampled, although unrecorded immune exposures were likely present. The donor tested CMV seropositive, placing the donor among the roughly 300 seropositive members of the cohort. Every donor gave a peripheral blood sample, and the peripheral blood mononuclear cells from that sample were used for TCR beta sequencing. Genomic DNA extraction from the blood cell samples was performed with the Qiagen DNeasy Blood Extraction Kit. Libraries were built with the immunoSEQ multiplex PCR assay. The multiplex PCR relied on a mix of 60 forward primers for TCR Vbeta segments and 13 reverse primers for TCR Jbeta segments. The CDR3 region of rearranged TCR beta genes was amplified from genomic DNA with a multiplex PCR assay. Amplified TCR beta libraries were sequenced as 87-base-pair reads on the Illumina HiSeq System. From the authors' description of their analysis: Across the 670 or so repertoires, a later analysis counted roughly 84 million unique TCR beta chains, approximately 12 million of which were shared by at least two donors. A nearest-neighbor algorithm error-corrected the raw reads and collapsed the reads into unique sequences, merging closely related sequences to remove PCR and sequencing errors. Alignment of CDR3 sequences to IMGT reference sequences was used to assign V, D and J gene segments. Each retained sequence needed at least a six-nucleotide match to both a V gene segment and a J gene segment. Rearrangements were classified as productive when the CDR3 lacked stop codons and remained in frame with V and J, and all other rearrangements were classified as non-productive. Following IMGT convention, CDR3 was defined as the stretch from the second conserved V-encoded cysteine up to the conserved J-encoded phenylalanine. In an earlier analysis of roughly 580 of the donors, sequences lacking an unambiguous match to a single V gene segment were excluded. In an earlier analysis of around 600 of the donors, V segments were called functional above 56.7% productive rearrangements and were called segregating when the between-donor standard deviation exceeded 5%. A statistical classification framework was built for diagnosing cytomegalovirus status from the catalog of TCR beta chain sequences. In a later analysis, V and J genes were assigned by comparing TCR nucleotide sequences against IMGT/GENE-DB human TR gene sequences. Using the TCRdist pipeline, a later analysis assigned CDR3 sequences along with most-parsimonious VDJ recombination scenarios. A later analysis defined each TCR beta chain by its CDR3 amino acid sequence plus V-gene family, and excluded reads lacking a unique V-gene family. As a way to deal with suspected cross-contamination and a sequencing artifact, a later analysis dropped 450 to 600 nucleotide sequences that were highly shared and had low generation probability. In a later analysis, a clonal expansion index was calculated for each public chain from normalized within-repertoire ranks of inferred template counts. Generation probabilities in a later analysis came from a VDJ recombination model fitted to out-of-frame rearrangements, and those results were checked against IGoR. Hypergeometric tests were used in a later analysis to score TCR-TCR, TCR-HLA and TCR-CMV co-occurrence, with a repertoire-size bias correction applied to the TCR pairs. In a later analysis, false discovery rates were estimated by permuting HLA or CMV assignments 20 times. In a later analysis, co-occurring TCRs were grouped using DBSCAN, with TCRdist sequence similarity added in when clustering inside HLA-allele-positive subsets. For co-occurrence clustering, repertoires with fewer than 30,000 or more than 120,000 public chains were excluded, along with five repertoires with anomalous nucleotide sharing. In TCRdb, the immuneACCESS table is reduced to in-frame sequences with V and J assigned. These tables do not hold every clone; where another copy was compared, an unresolved V gene accounts for under half, and the others remain unexplained. From that table come the V and J calls and clone size; the DNA was used to work out D and trimming. Here the sample has around 130,000 clones; over 70% occur a single time. The ten largest clones add up to less than 3% of the sample.

The chain couples TRBV28 to TRBJ1-3; matching of 5 bases hints at TRBD1 as the D gene. The sequence was obtained from a woman aged 40 to 49 in good health and CMV-seropositive. The sequenced material came from PBMCs. In nucleotides, the sequence is TGTGCCAGCAGCTCAGGGATCGCTGGAAACACCATATATTTT. The resulting protein is CASSSGIAGNTIYF.